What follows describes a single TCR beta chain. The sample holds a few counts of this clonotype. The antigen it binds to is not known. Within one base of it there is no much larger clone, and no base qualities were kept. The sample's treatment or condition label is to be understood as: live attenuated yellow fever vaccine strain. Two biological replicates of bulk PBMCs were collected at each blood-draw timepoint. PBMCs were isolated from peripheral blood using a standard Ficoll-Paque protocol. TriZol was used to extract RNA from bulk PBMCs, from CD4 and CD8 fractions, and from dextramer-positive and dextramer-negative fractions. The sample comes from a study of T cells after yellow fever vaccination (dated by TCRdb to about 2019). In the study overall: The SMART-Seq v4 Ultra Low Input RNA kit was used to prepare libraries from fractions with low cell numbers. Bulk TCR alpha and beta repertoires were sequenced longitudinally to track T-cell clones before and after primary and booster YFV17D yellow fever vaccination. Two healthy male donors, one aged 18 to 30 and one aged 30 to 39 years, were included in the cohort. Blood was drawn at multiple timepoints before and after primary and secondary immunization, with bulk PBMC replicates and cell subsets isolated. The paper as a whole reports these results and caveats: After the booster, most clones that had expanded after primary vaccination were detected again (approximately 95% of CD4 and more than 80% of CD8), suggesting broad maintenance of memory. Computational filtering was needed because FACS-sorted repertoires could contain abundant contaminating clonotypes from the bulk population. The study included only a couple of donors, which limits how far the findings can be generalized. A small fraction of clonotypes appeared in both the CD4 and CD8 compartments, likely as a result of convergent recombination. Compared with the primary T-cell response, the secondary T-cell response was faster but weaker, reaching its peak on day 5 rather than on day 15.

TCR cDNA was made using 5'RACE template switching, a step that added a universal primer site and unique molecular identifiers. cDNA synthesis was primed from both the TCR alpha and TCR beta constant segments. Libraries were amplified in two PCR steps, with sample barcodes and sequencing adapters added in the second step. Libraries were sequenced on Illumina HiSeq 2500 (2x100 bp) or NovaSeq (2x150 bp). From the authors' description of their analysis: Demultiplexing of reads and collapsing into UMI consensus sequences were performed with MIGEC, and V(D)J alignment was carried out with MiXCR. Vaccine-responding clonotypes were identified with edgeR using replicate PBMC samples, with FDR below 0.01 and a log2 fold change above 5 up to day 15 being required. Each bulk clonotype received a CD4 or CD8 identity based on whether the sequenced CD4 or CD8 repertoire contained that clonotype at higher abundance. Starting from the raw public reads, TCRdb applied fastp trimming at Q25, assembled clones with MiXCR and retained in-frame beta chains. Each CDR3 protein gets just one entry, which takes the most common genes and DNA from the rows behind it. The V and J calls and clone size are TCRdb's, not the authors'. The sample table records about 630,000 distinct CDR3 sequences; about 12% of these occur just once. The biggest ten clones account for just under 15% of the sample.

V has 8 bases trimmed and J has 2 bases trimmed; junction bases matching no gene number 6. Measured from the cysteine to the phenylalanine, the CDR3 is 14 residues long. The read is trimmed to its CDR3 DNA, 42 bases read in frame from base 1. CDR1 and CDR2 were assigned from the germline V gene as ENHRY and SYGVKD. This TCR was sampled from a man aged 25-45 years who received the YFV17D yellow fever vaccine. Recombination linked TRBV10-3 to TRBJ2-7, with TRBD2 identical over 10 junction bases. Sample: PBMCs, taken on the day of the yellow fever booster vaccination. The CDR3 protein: CAIGGTSGTYEQYF. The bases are TGTGCCATCGGGGGTACTAGCGGGACCTACGAGCAGTACTTC.